The 6 T cell receptor beta chains reported below all come from one sample, sequenced in a study of T-cell reconstitution after alpha-beta-depleted transplantation in children. The library targeted TCRbeta and was prepared with unique molecular identifiers. TCRdb reprocessed the PCR reads via MiXCR and lists one record per CDR3 protein. The sample contains roughly 70,000 distinct CDR3 sequences, roughly 4.9% of which appear only once. The specimen was PBMCs, mostly from graft donor cells, collected 180 days after TCRalphabeta/CD19-depleted stem cell transplant. The origin of the receptors is a boy in the first two years of life who had a stem cell transplant for acute myeloid leukemia, so the T cells may come from the graft donor.

This clonotype has at least ten counts. The gene calls are TRBV18 and TRBJ1-5; no definite D call. CDR1 KGHSH and CDR2 LQKENI come from the germline V gene. V shed 0 bases and J shed 0 bases, with 6 bases lying between them. The CDR3 spans 15 residues. For the CDR3, the DNA is TGTGCCAGCTCACCACCGGCATATAGCAATCAGCCCCAGCATTTT. Its protein is CASSPPAYSNQPQHF.

This clonotype was recorded many times. The rearrangement uses TRBV28 and TRBJ1-2; no firm D call. V gave up 5 bases and J gave up 5 bases, with 15 bases separating them. The V gene's germline CDR1 is MDHEN and CDR2 SYDVKM. The CDR3 is 14 amino acids. This CDR3 is CASSVRAFSYGYTF. The DNA of the CDR3 is TGTGCCAGCAGTGTCCGGGCCTTCTCGTATGGCTACACCTTC.

This clonotype was recorded at least ten times. The chain joins TRBV7-9 to TRBJ2-1; 12 bases are shared with TRBD1. There are 15 residues in the CDR3. Germline loops: CDR1 SEHNR, CDR2 FQNEAQ (reference sequence). V dropped 3 bases and J dropped 10; count of bases not matched to a gene: 7. CDR3 sequence (DNA): TGTGCCAGCAGCTTTCCCGGGACAGGGGGCGACGAGCAGTTCTTC. Its translation is CASSFPGTGGDEQFF. Filled out from reference TRBV7-9 and TRBJ2-1, the complete variable domain reads DTGVSQNPRHKITKRGQNVTFRCDPISEHNRLYWYRQTLGQGPEFLTYFQNEAQLEKSRLLSDRFSAERPKGSFSTLEIQRTEQGDSAMYLCASSFPGTGGDEQFFGPGTRLTVL.

This clonotype was detected many times. The chain combines TRBV24-1 with TRBJ2-1; tentatively, D is TRBD2 (5 bases). Deletions cut 4 bases from V and 0 bases from J, with 15 bases between. Germline CDR1 and CDR2: KGHDR and SFDVKD. The CDR3 sequence is 17 residues long. DNA of the CDR3: TGTGCCACCAGTGACGCTAGCATTGCTCGCTCCTACAATGAGCAGTTCTTC. This gives the protein CATSDASIARSYNEQFF.

This clonotype was counted ten times or more. This chain uses TRBV7-2 with TRBJ2-1; no firm D call. Per the germline V gene, CDR1 is SGHTA and CDR2 is FQGNSA. The CDR3 loop spans 12 amino acids. The V and J ends lost 5 bases and 10 bases respectively, with 12 bases between them. The CDR3 DNA is TGTGCCAGCAGCCCAAGAAGCAAGGAGCAGTTCTTC. This sequence encodes CASSPRSKEQFF.

The table lists this clonotype with many counts. The chain has TRBV20-1 and TRBJ1-5; D perhaps matches TRBD1 (5 bases). V was pared by 3 bases and J by 7 bases, with 10 bases between. CDR3 length: 12 residues. CDR1 DFQATT and CDR2 SNEGSKA come from the germline V gene (reference sequence). Here the CDR3 DNA reads TGCAGTGCTAGGCAGGGAGGCCAGCCCCAGCATTTT. This gives the protein CSARQGGQPQHF.